This TCR beta chain was found in a study of T cells in Graves' hyperthyroidism and ophthalmopathy. There are a few counts of this clonotype. Patients were excluded because of uncontrolled infection, other autoimmune disease, pregnancy or lactation. Amplified regions were TCR beta CDR3 sequences from RNA transcripts. TCR CDR3 underwent first-round RT-PCR with the HTBI primer set. Via MiXCR, TCRdb re-called the multiplex PCR reads, giving one row per CDR3 protein. The data hold more than 500,000 distinct CDR3 sequences, with around 46% observed a single time. The CDR3 totals 12 residues. Germline lookup yields CDR1 SQVTM and CDR2 ANQGSEA. V lost 5 bases and J 7 bases, leaving 14 bases between the germline ends.

The chain has TRBV29-1 and TRBJ1-2, with D unclear. The TCR originated in an adult woman with Graves' disease, either hyperthyroidism or ophthalmopathy (not recorded which). What was sequenced was peripheral blood or thyroid tissue (not recorded which). The CDR3 coding sequence is TGCAGCGTTAGGTCTAGCGGGTCTGGCTACACCTTC. This translates into CSVRSSGSGYTF.